The 4 T cell receptor beta chains given below trace back to one sample, sequenced in a study of identical twins. Via MiXCR, TCRdb re-called the 5' RACE reads, giving one row per CDR3 protein. The table includes 500,000 to 600,000 distinct CDR3 sequences, 20% to 25% detected once. These same records also appear under a second study, on T cells expressing NK-cell markers.

Sequenced material: CD4+ T cells sorted from blood. These receptors were collected from a woman younger than 30 in good health.

Only a few counts were recorded for this clonotype. The chain uses TRBV29-1 and TRBJ2-3, with 7 bases aligning to TRBD2. The CDR3 spans 13 residues. Trimming took 4 bases from V and 4 from J; bases not matched to a gene: 5. Germline lookup yields CDR1 SQVTM and CDR2 ANQGSEA. CDR3 sequence reads: CSVVSTSPDTQYF. In DNA form, the CDR3 reads TGCAGCGTTGTTTCGACTAGCCCAGATACGCAGTATTTT.

CDR3 DNA sequence: TGCGCCAGCAGCCAGCCCCTCTCGGACAGGGCGAGAGGCTACACCTTC. Residues: CASSQPLSDRARGYTF. V gene TRBV4-1 combines with J gene TRBJ1-2; 8 bases are shared with TRBD1. The CDR3 runs 16 residues. Germline assignment: CDR1 MGHRA and CDR2 YSYEKL. Trimming removed 3 bases from V and 8 bases from J; junction bases left unmatched: 14.

This clonotype was seen a handful of times. The J gene is TRBJ2-2, the V gene TRBV5-5, with a possible D match to TRBD2 (6 bases). CDR3 length: 13 amino acids. Germline CDR1 is SGHKS and CDR2 is YYEKEE (reference sequence). V was shortened by 7 bases and J by 5 bases, with 12 bases between the two germline ends. The CDR3 nucleotides are TGTGCCAGCCTTAGGAGGGGAACCGGGGAGCTGTTTTTT. Translated, it gives CASLRRGTGELFF. Combining the CDR3 with reference TRBV5-5 and TRBJ2-2 gives the whole variable domain DAGVTQSPTHLIKTRGQQVTLRCSPISGHKSVSWYQQVLGQGPQFIFQYYEKEERGRGNFPDRFSARQFPNYSSELNVNALLLGDSALYLCASLRRGTGELFFGEGSRLTVL.

The rearrangement links TRBV6-2 or TRBV6-3 to TRBJ1-2, with TRBD1 matching 8 bases. This CDR3 region has 14 residues. V trimming: 5 bases; J trimming: 6 bases; junction bases outside the gene matches: 8. Germline CDR1 reads MNHEY; CDR2 reads SVGEGT. The CDR3 is CASSRDRHNDGYTF. The CDR3 DNA reads as TGTGCCAGCAGTCGGGACAGGCATAATGATGGCTACACCTTC.